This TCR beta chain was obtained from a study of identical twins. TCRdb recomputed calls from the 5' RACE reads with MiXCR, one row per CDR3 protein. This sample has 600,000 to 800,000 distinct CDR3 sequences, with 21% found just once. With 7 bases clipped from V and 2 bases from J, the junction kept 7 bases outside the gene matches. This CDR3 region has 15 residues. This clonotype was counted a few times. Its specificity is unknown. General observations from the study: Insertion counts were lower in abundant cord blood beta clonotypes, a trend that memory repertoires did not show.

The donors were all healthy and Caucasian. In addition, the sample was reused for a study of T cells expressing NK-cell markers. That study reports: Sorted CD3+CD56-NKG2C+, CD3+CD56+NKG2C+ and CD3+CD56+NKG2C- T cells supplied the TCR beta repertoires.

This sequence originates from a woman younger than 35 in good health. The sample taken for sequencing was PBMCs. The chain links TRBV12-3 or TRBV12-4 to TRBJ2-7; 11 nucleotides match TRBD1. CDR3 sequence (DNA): TGTGCCAGCAAGAAATGGGGACAGGGGGCCTACGAGCAGTACTTC. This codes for CASKKWGQGAYEQYF.